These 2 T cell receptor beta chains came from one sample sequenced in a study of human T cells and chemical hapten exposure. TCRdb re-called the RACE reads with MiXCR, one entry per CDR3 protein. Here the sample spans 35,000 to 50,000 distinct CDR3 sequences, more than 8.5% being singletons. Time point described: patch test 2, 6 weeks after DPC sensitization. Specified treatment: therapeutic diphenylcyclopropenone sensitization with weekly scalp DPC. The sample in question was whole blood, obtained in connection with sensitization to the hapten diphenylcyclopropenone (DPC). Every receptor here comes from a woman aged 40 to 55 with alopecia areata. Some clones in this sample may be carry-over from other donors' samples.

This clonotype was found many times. The CDR3 DNA reads TGCGCCAGCAGCCTACGCCTAGCGGGTGGCTCTGGGGCCAACGTCCTGACTTTC. Translating it yields CASSLRLAGGSGANVLTF. The gene calls are TRBV5-1 and TRBJ2-6; 8 bases match TRBD2. V shed 4 bases and J 0 bases; nucleotides not matched to a gene: 9. The CDR3 has 18 amino acids. Germline V gene data show CDR1 as SGHRS and CDR2 as YFSETQ.

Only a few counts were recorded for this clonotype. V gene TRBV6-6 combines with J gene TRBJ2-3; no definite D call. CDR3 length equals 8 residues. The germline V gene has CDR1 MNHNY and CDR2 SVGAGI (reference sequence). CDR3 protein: CASSTQYF. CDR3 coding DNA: TGTGCGTCTTCTACGCAGTATTTT.